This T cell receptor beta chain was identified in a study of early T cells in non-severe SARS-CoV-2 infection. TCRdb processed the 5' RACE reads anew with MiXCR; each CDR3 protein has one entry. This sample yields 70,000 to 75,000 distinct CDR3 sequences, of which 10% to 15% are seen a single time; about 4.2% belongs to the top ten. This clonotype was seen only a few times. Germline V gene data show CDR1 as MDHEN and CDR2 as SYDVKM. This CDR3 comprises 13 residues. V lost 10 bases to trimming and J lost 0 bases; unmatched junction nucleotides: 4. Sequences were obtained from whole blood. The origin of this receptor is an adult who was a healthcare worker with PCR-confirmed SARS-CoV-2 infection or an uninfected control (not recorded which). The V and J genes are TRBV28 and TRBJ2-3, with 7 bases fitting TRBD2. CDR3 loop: CAIASGSTDTQYF. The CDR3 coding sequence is TGTGCCATCGCTAGCGGAAGCACAGATACGCAGTATTTT.